A selection of T cell receptor beta chains follows, all from one sample in a study of cytomegalovirus exposure and HLA in healthy donors. Only in-frame clones appear in the TCRdb table, and some are missing; sequencing was by immunoSEQ multiplex PCR. The sample has about 140,000 clones, under 10% seen once. Sequences were obtained from PBMCs. The receptors were gathered from a woman between 40 and 50 years old in good health and CMV-seropositive. Both conserved end residues are part of each CDR3. The order of the fields is J gene, V gene, clone size, CDR3 length, D gene, CDR3 DNA, CDR3 protein. The D gene is left open where the match is weak. A row's size may be missing; if present it is once, few, many or a size class.

J: TRBJ2-1; V: TRBV27; size: few; length: 17; D: TRBD2; DNA: TGTGCCAGCAGTTTTGGGTCTAGCGGCCCACTCTACAATGAGCAGTTCTTC; CDR3: CASSFGSSGPLYNEQFF
J: TRBJ1-1; V: TRBV7-9; size: few; length: 15; D: TRBD1; DNA: TGTGCCAGCAGCCCGGGGACAGGACCTAACACTGAAGCTTTCTTT; CDR3: CASSPGTGPNTEAFF
J: TRBJ2-7; V: TRBV15; size: few; length: 16; D: -; DNA: TGTGCCACCAGCAGCTTCAAAATCGAGAGCTCCTACGAGCAGTACTTC; CDR3: CATSSFKIESSYEQYF
J: TRBJ2-5; V: TRBV19; size: -; length: 14; D: -; DNA: TGTGCCAGTGAGTCCTGGGACTACCAAGAGACCCAGTACTTC; CDR3: CASESWDYQETQYF
J: TRBJ1-1; V: TRBV7-4; size: many; length: 16; D: -; DNA: TGTGCCAGCAGCTTAGCCGCTCAGGGAGGAAACACTGAAGCTTTCTTT; CDR3: CASSLAAQGGNTEAFF
J: TRBJ1-1; V: TRBV11-2; size: -; length: 14; D: TRBD1; DNA: TGTGCCAGCAGCTTAGTTCAGGGGGTCACTGAAGCTTTCTTT; CDR3: CASSLVQGVTEAFF
J: TRBJ1-6; V: TRBV7-9; size: -; length: 15; D: -; DNA: TGTGCCAGCAGCTCCGAGGGAACCTATAATTCACCCCTCCACTTT; CDR3: CASSSEGTYNSPLHF
J: TRBJ1-1; V: TRBV7-9; size: -; length: 13; D: -; DNA: TGTGCCAGCAGCTTTGGGCAAGGGGGGGAGGCTTTCTTT; CDR3: CASSFGQGGEAFF
J: TRBJ1-6; V: TRBV2; size: few; length: 13; D: -; DNA: TGTGCCAGCAGCGTGACAGAATCTTCACCCCTCCACTTT; CDR3: CASSVTESSPLHF
J: TRBJ1-1; V: TRBV18; size: -; length: 14; D: TRBD1; DNA: TGTGCCAGCTCTTCGGACAGGGGTATAAGTGAAGCTTTCTTT; CDR3: CASSSDRGISEAFF
J: TRBJ2-1; V: TRBV6-1; size: -; length: 15; D: -; DNA: TGTGCCAGCAGTTCCCGGGATCGTGGGGTGAATGAGCAGTTCTTC; CDR3: CASSSRDRGVNEQFF
J: TRBJ1-5; V: TRBV18; size: few; length: 16; D: TRBD1; DNA: TGTGCCAGCTCTCCCGGGACAGGGACCGACAATCAGCCCCAGCATTTT; CDR3: CASSPGTGTDNQPQHF
J: TRBJ1-5; V: TRBV19; size: -; length: 15; D: -; DNA: TGTGCCAGTATCCCGCGGGGTTCGGGCAATCAGCCCCAGCATTTT; CDR3: CASIPRGSGNQPQHF
J: TRBJ2-5; V: TRBV5-1; size: few; length: 13; D: -; DNA: TGCGCCAGCAGCTACTCCGGGCAAGAGACCCAGTACTTC; CDR3: CASSYSGQETQYF
J: TRBJ2-1; V: TRBV14; size: -; length: 15; D: -; DNA: TGTGCCAGCAGCCAAGATCGTCCAGGGGTTGGGGAGCAGTTCTTC; CDR3: CASSQDRPGVGEQFF
J: TRBJ2-2; V: TRBV5-1; size: -; length: 17; D: TRBD2; DNA: TGCGCCAGCAGCCCGACTAGCGGGGGCACTTGGAACGGGGAGCTGTTTTTT; CDR3: CASSPTSGGTWNGELFF
J: TRBJ1-1; V: TRBV5-1; size: -; length: 15; D: TRBD1; DNA: TGCGCCAGCAGCTTGGTTGCCGCGGGGACAGCTGAAGCTTTCTTT; CDR3: CASSLVAAGTAEAFF
J: TRBJ2-3; V: TRBV7-9; size: -; length: 16; D: -; DNA: TGTGCCAGCAGCTTAGCTGGCGGTCCCGGCACAGATACGCAGTATTTT; CDR3: CASSLAGGPGTDTQYF
J: TRBJ1-1; V: TRBV29-1; size: few; length: 11; D: -; DNA: TGCAGCGTTGAAGGAGAAACCCAAGCTTTCTTT; CDR3: CSVEGETQAFF
J: TRBJ1-2; V: TRBV13; size: few; length: 15; D: TRBD1; DNA: TGTGCCAGCGGGACAGGGGGCCAGACGAACTATGGCTACACCTTC; CDR3: CASGTGGQTNYGYTF
J: TRBJ2-3; V: TRBV19; size: few; length: 17; D: TRBD2; DNA: TGTGCCAGTAGTATAGGCGGGGGACTAGGCGGCACAGATACGCAGTATTTT; CDR3: CASSIGGGLGGTDTQYF
J: TRBJ1-5; V: TRBV10-3; size: few; length: 17; D: TRBD1; DNA: TGTGCCATCAGTGAGGGGGCAGGGGGCTCCTTAGATCAGCCCCAGCATTTT; CDR3: CAISEGAGGSLDQPQHF
J: TRBJ1-1; V: TRBV5-6; size: -; length: 14; D: -; DNA: TGTGCCAGCAGCCCGTGGCCAGGTGATACTGAAGCTTTCTTT; CDR3: CASSPWPGDTEAFF
J: TRBJ1-2; V: TRBV29-1; size: few; length: 9; D: TRBD1; DNA: TGCAGCGATGACAGGGGGAGCACCTTC; CDR3: CSDDRGSTF
J: TRBJ2-1; V: TRBV2; size: -; length: 13; D: -; DNA: TGTGCCAGCAGCTGGGTAGTTGCGGGGGAGCAGTTCTTC; CDR3: CASSWVVAGEQFF
J: TRBJ1-3; V: TRBV19; size: few; length: 16; D: -; DNA: TGTGCCAGTAGTCTTCTCTACAGGGCCTCTGGAAACACCATATATTTT; CDR3: CASSLLYRASGNTIYF
J: TRBJ2-3; V: TRBV29-1; size: -; length: 13; D: TRBD2; DNA: TGCAGCGTGGGTAGCGGGGGGTCGGATACGCAGTATTTT; CDR3: CSVGSGGSDTQYF
J: TRBJ2-4; V: TRBV19; size: -; length: 15; D: TRBD1; DNA: TGTGCCAGTAGTCCCGACCGGGACAGGGGAAACATTCAGTACTTC; CDR3: CASSPDRDRGNIQYF
J: TRBJ2-7; V: TRBV19; size: -; length: 16; D: TRBD1; DNA: TGTGCCAGTAGTATAGGTTGGACAGGGCTAACCTACGAGCAGTACTTC; CDR3: CASSIGWTGLTYEQYF
J: TRBJ2-3; V: TRBV5-4; size: -; length: 14; D: TRBD2; DNA: TGTGCCAGCAGGGAGCGGGGGGACACAGATACGCAGTATTTT; CDR3: CASRERGDTDTQYF
J: TRBJ1-2; V: TRBV4-3; size: -; length: 15; D: -; DNA: TGCGCCAGCAGCCACCCGACAGGCACGGACTATGGCTACACCTTC; CDR3: CASSHPTGTDYGYTF
J: TRBJ1-6; V: TRBV9; size: few; length: 16; D: TRBD1; DNA: TGTGCCAGCAGCGGCGGACAGGGGGCGAATAATTCACCCCTCCACTTT; CDR3: CASSGGQGANNSPLHF
J: TRBJ1-1; V: TRBV18; size: -; length: 16; D: TRBD1; DNA: TGTGCCAGCTCACCCCTCGGGGGACAGGCGAGGACTGAAGCTTTCTTT; CDR3: CASSPLGGQARTEAFF
J: TRBJ1-6; V: TRBV25-1; size: -; length: 15; D: -; DNA: TGTGCCAGCAGTGGCACAGGGTCCCATAATTCACCCCTCCACTTT; CDR3: CASSGTGSHNSPLHF
J: TRBJ2-3; V: TRBV9; size: -; length: 16; D: TRBD2; DNA: TGTGCCAGCAGCGTAGAACTAGCGGGGCACGCAGATACGCAGTATTTT; CDR3: CASSVELAGHADTQYF
J: TRBJ2-1; V: TRBV14; size: -; length: 20; D: TRBD2; DNA: TGTGCCAGCAGCCATCCGGGACTAGCGGGGGGGACCGCTAGTTACAATGAGCAGTTCTTC; CDR3: CASSHPGLAGGTASYNEQFF
J: TRBJ2-1; V: TRBV6-6; size: few; length: 11; D: -; DNA: TGTGCCAGCCTCAGGGGCTACCAGCAGTTCTTC; CDR3: CASLRGYQQFF
J: TRBJ2-3; V: TRBV2; size: -; length: 18; D: TRBD2; DNA: TGTGCCAGCACAACCGGGACTAGCGGGGATACCAGCACAGATACGCAGTATTTT; CDR3: CASTTGTSGDTSTDTQYF
J: TRBJ1-4; V: TRBV15; size: few; length: 13; D: -; DNA: TGTGCCACCAGCGGGCGGGGTAATGAAAAACTGTTTTTT; CDR3: CATSGRGNEKLFF
J: TRBJ2-5; V: TRBV5-1; size: few; length: 13; D: -; DNA: TGCGCCAGCATGGAGGGGAGTCAGGAGACCCAGTACTTC; CDR3: CASMEGSQETQYF
J: TRBJ2-2; V: TRBV27; size: -; length: 18; D: -; DNA: TGTGCCAGCAGTCCCTACTGGACAGCACTGGGGAACACCGGGGAGCTGTTTTTT; CDR3: CASSPYWTALGNTGELFF
J: TRBJ1-2; V: TRBV4-3; size: many; length: 13; D: -; DNA: TGCGCCAGCAGCCACCAGGGGAACTATGGCTACACCTTC; CDR3: CASSHQGNYGYTF
J: TRBJ1-4; V: TRBV7-8; size: -; length: 14; D: -; DNA: TGTGCCAGCAGCCGCGGGGAGGGCTTAGAAAAACTGTTTTTT; CDR3: CASSRGEGLEKLFF
J: TRBJ2-3; V: TRBV4-3; size: -; length: 15; D: TRBD2; DNA: TGCGCCAGCAGCCCAGGGACGGGGGGGCGAGATACGCAGTATTTT; CDR3: CASSPGTGGRDTQYF
J: TRBJ1-6; V: TRBV5-4; size: -; length: 14; D: -; DNA: TGTGCCAGCAGCTTGAAACTAGGCGATTCACCCCTCCACTTT; CDR3: CASSLKLGDSPLHF
J: TRBJ2-3; V: TRBV6-1; size: few; length: 14; D: TRBD1; DNA: TGTGCCAGCACCGACAGGGGAAGTACAGATACGCAGTATTTT; CDR3: CASTDRGSTDTQYF
J: TRBJ2-7; V: TRBV5-6; size: -; length: 16; D: -; DNA: TGTGCCAGCAGCCACCTCGAAGAGTTTTTAGTCTACGAGCAGTACTTC; CDR3: CASSHLEEFLVYEQYF
J: TRBJ1-5; V: TRBV19; size: few; length: 13; D: -; DNA: TGTGCCAGTAGTATGCGGAGAAGTCAGCCCCAGCATTTT; CDR3: CASSMRRSQPQHF
J: TRBJ2-2; V: TRBV6-5; size: few; length: 15; D: -; DNA: TGTGCCAGCGGCCGGCCGGGGGTACACACCGGGGAGCTGTTTTTT; CDR3: CASGRPGVHTGELFF
J: TRBJ2-1; V: TRBV5-1; size: -; length: 16; D: TRBD2; DNA: TGCGCCAGCAGCTTCTTAGCGGGGGGAGCCCAGAATGAGCAGTTCTTC; CDR3: CASSFLAGGAQNEQFF
J: TRBJ1-3; V: TRBV30; size: -; length: 15; D: -; DNA: TGTGCCTTATTCCTACAGGGCAACACTGGAAACACCATATATTTT; CDR3: CALFLQGNTGNTIYF
J: TRBJ1-1; V: TRBV11-3; size: -; length: 15; D: TRBD1; DNA: TGTGCCAGCAGCCCGAGAGGGACAGGCCCCATTGAAGCTTTCTTT; CDR3: CASSPRGTGPIEAFF
J: TRBJ1-2; V: TRBV2; size: -; length: 14; D: TRBD1; DNA: TGTGCCAGCAGTGTGGACAGGGCTAACTATGGCTACACCTTC; CDR3: CASSVDRANYGYTF
J: TRBJ2-7; V: TRBV7-8; size: -; length: 14; D: TRBD2; DNA: TGTGCCAGCAGCCCTTCGGGGGGGCCCCACGAGCAGTACTTC; CDR3: CASSPSGGPHEQYF
J: TRBJ2-7; V: TRBV2; size: few; length: 16; D: -; DNA: TGTGCCAGCAGTGATCCCCCCCAGGACACTACCTACGAGCAGTACTTC; CDR3: CASSDPPQDTTYEQYF